The clone carrying this T cell receptor (beta chain) has only a few counts. Its antigen is currently unknown. Pools of viral peptides were used by the ViraFEST assay to expand antigen-specific CD4+ T cells ahead of sequencing. After around 10 days in culture, the CD4+ T cells were isolated. Vaccine recipients, nucleocapsid antibody negative, had no prior SARS-CoV-2 infection. On day 3 and again on day 7, half the medium was replaced with IL-2 medium. This entry is derived from a study of vaccination effects on CD4 cells after COVID-19. Findings and caveats of the study: The authors studied few convalescent patients and collected no early post-infection timepoints. Healthy vaccinees had only 1 of 255 vaccine-induced clones cross-react with common cold coronaviruses. Clones arising from infection and from vaccination showed marked clonal contraction late after vaccination.

The data were produced by immunoSEQ multiplex PCR, yet TCRdb's version contains in-frame clones alone and is incomplete. The profile shows some 77,000 clones, 65% to 85% of them singletons. Deletions cut 2 bases from V and 3 bases from J, with 9 bases between. The CDR3 runs 15 residues. The germline gives CDR1 SGHNT, CDR2 YYREEE (reference sequence). This sequence was found in a human donor who received a COVID-19 vaccine. The sample in question was CD4+ T cells from PBMCs cultured with HCoV-OC43 spike peptides, obtained before COVID-19 vaccination. Regarding subset: HCoV-OC43 spike overlapping peptide pool stimulation. This chain uses TRBV5-4 with TRBJ1-6, with D possibly matching TRBD1 (6 bases). CDR3 in DNA: TGTGCCAGCAGCTTCCGGGACAACTATAATTCACCCCTCCACTTT. Translation gives CASSFRDNYNSPLHF.